This TCR beta chain emerged from a study of T cell changes during pregnancy in multiple sclerosis. V lost 4 bases and J lost 2, with 8 bases in between. This CDR3 contains 12 residues. CDR1 is SQVTM and CDR2 is ANQGSEA in the germline V gene. The data were produced by immunoSEQ multiplex PCR, yet TCRdb's version contains in-frame clones alone and is incomplete. The data hold about 59,000 clones, with about 93% observed a single time. Sequenced here: CD4+ T cells from peripheral blood mononuclear cells, sampled before pregnancy. The chain carries TRBV29-1 and TRBJ2-5, with TRBD1 as a possible D gene (6 bases). The receptor's source is a female donor with multiple sclerosis, enrolled in a pregnancy study. The CDR3 loop is CSVAGQQETQYF. Here the CDR3 DNA reads TGCAGCGTTGCTGGACAGCAAGAGACCCAGTACTTC. The variable domain in full, with the rest retrieved from reference TRBV29-1 and TRBJ2-5, is SAVISQKPSRDICQRGTSLTIQCQVDSQVTMMFWYRQQPGQSLTLIATANQGSEATYESGFVIDKFPISRPNLTFSTLTVSNMSPEDSSIYLCSVAGQQETQYFGPGTRLLVL.